This TCR beta chain was obtained from a study of shared T cell receptors in the human thymus. Assay: immunoSEQ multiplex PCR; the TCRdb copy retains only in-frame clones and omits some. The sample records about 380,000 clones, roughly 94% being singletons. Germline CDR1 MNHEY, CDR2 SMNVEV (reference sequence). V lost 6 bases to trimming and J lost 2 bases; unmatched junction nucleotides: 6. The CDR3 spans 14 residues. Sequenced: thymocytes. The TCR comes from a human donor. This rearrangement joins TRBV27 to TRBJ2-7, with 8 positions matching TRBD2. The CDR3 coding sequence is TGTGCCAGCAGCCTTAGCGGGGCAACCTACGAGCAGTACTTC. It specifies CASSLSGATYEQYF.